This T cell receptor (beta chain) originates from a study of CD8 T cells in Susac syndrome. On the study more broadly: Patients with Susac syndrome were therapy-naive, treated with corticosteroids, or treated with intravenous immunoglobulin alone when blood was collected. Study-wide findings and caveats: The study recognized that its TCR sequencing and HLA analysis covered a relatively small number of individuals.

An amount of RNA that ranged from about 0.45 to 1 ug was reverse transcribed with random hexamers. Coverage of TCR beta CDR3 amplification by immunoSEQ multiplex PCR extended to 54 Vbeta and 13 Jbeta. From the immunoSEQ multiplex PCR reads, TCRdb called clonotypes with MiXCR, one entry per CDR3 protein. The sample consists of some 94,000 distinct CDR3 sequences, about 93% of them appearing once. Germline V CDR1 and CDR2: SGHVS, FQNEAQ. Trimming took 2 bases from V and 8 from J, leaving 15 bases between them. The CDR3 covers 14 residues. As concerns this clonotype: What it binds is unknown.

The study sequenced TCR beta in blood CD8+ and CD4+ T cells. The genes are TRBV7-8 and TRBJ1-2; TRBD1 is a possible D gene (5 bases). The clonotype was recovered from a human donor with Susac syndrome. Sequences were obtained from CD4+ T cells from PBMCs. The CDR3 is CASSLSWGERGYTF. The CDR3 DNA reads TGTGCCAGCAGCTTATCGTGGGGGGAAAGGGGCTACACCTTC.